This T cell receptor (beta chain) was obtained from a study of CXCR3-negative and CXCR3-positive naive CD8 T cells. On this clonotype itself: Its antigen remains unknown.

Study-wide results and limits: Hydrophobicity was higher for TRB CDR3s found in CXCR3-positive naive cells than in CXCR3-negative naive cells. With respect to TRBV-TRBJ usage, naive CXCR3-negative and CXCR3-positive cells were similar; memory differed.

Germline CDR1 SQVTM, CDR2 ANQGSEA. The CDR3 has 17 residues. It was by 5' RACE with UMI labels that the TRB cDNA libraries were prepared. TCRdb reprocessed the 5' RACE reads, with one entry per CDR3 protein and no DNA. Its clone listing holds more than 100,000 distinct CDR3 sequences. The chain carries TRBV29-1 and TRBJ2-7; lacking DNA, the TRBD1 call made by TCRdb goes unchecked. This clonotype was obtained from a human donor in good health. Some clones in this sample may be carry-over from other donors' samples. The sequencing input was naive CXCR3+ CD8+ T cells from blood. Subset described: CD45RO-CCR7+CD27+CD95- naive CD8+ T cells expressing CXCR3 (TNR3+). CDR3 in amino acids: CSVRVLSGQGFSYEQYF.